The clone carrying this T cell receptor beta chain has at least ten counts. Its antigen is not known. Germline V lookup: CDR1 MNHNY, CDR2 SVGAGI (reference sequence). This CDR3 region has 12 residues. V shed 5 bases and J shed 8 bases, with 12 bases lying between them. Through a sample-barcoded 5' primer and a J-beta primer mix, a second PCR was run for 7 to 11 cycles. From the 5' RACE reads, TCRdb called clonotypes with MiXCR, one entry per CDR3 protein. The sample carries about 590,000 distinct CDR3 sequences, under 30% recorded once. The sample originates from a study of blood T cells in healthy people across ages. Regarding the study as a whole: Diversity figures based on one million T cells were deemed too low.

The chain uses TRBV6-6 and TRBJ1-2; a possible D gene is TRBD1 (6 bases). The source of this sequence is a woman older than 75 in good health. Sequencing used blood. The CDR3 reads CASSADSLGYTF. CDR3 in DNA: TGTGCCAGCAGTGCGGACAGCCTGGGCTACACCTTC.